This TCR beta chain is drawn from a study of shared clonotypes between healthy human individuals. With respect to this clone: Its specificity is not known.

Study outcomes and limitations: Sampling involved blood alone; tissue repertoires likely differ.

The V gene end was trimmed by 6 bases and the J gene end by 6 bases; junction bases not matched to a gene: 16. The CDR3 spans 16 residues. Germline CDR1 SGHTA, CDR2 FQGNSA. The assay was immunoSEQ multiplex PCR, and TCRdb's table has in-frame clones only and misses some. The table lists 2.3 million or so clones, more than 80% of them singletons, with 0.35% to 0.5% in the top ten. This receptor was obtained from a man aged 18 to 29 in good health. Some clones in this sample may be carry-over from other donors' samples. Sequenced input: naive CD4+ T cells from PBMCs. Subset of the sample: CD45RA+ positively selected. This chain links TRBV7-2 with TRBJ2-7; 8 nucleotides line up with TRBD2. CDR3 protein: CASSRGGALIGSEQYF. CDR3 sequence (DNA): TGTGCCAGCAGTCGGGGGGGTGCACTCATCGGGAGCGAGCAGTACTTC.